This passage covers 19 T cell receptor beta chains from one sample sequenced in a study of T-cell memory formation after mild COVID-19. One entry per CDR3 protein, called by TCRdb with MiXCR from the 5' RACE reads. The sample gives a few hundred thousand distinct CDR3 sequences, 15% to 20% of which show up once; more than 20% is in the top ten. Input material: PBMCs or a T cell subset sorted from them (not recorded which). These receptors were taken from a man aged 18 to 30 who had mild COVID-19 (a few samples of this study predate the infection). Cell type and time point are not known.

This clonotype was seen a handful of times. This chain uses TRBV20-1 with TRBJ2-3; 9 positions match TRBD2. CDR1 is DFQATT and CDR2 is SNEGSKA in the germline V gene (reference sequence). V shed 0 bases and J 6 bases; nucleotides not matched to a gene: 7. CDR3 length: 15 residues. This CDR3 is CSARDSGGPRDTQYF. The CDR3 region has the DNA TGCAGTGCTAGAGATAGCGGGGGACCCCGCGATACGCAGTATTTT.

This rearrangement joins TRBV4-1 to TRBJ2-1; TRBD1 is a possible D gene (5 bases). Germline V gene data show CDR1 as MGHRA and CDR2 as YSYEKL. Trimming pared 4 bases from V and 6 bases from J, leaving 19 bases between. The CDR3 sequence is 16 residues long. Written as DNA, the CDR3 is TGCGCCAGCAGCCCGCGTGGGGCGGTTTTAGGCAATGAGCAGTTCTTC. The encoded protein is CASSPRGAVLGNEQFF.

This clonotype showed up just a few times. The rearrangement links TRBV19 to TRBJ2-6, with D uncertain. V lost 5 bases and J lost 3, with 11 bases in between. There are 15 residues in the CDR3. Germline V gene sequence: CDR1 LNHDA, CDR2 SQIVND (reference sequence). CDR3 sequence: CASSPPQYGANVLTF. DNA for the CDR3: TGTGCCAGTAGTCCCCCCCAATATGGGGCCAACGTCCTGACTTTC.

The chain has TRBV10-3 and TRBJ2-7, with D hard to call. The V and J ends lost 3 bases and 4 bases respectively, with 4 bases between them. This CDR3 spans 11 amino acids. Germline CDR1 reads ENHRY; CDR2 reads SYGVKD. The CDR3 region is CAISDSYEQYV. The CDR3 DNA reads TGTGCCATCAGTGACTCTTACGAGCAGTACGTC.

Only a few counts were recorded for this clonotype. The rearrangement uses TRBV30 and TRBJ2-5; 8 positions agree with TRBD2. Per germline, CDR1 GTSNPN and CDR2 SVGIG (reference sequence). Trimming removed 4 bases from V and 5 bases from J; junction bases left unmatched: 6. This CDR3 has 13 amino acids. CDR3 DNA sequence: TGTGCCTGGAACGGTGGCGGGGGGGAGACCCAGTACTTC. Translated, it gives CAWNGGGGETQYF.

This clonotype was counted between two and nine times. The CDR3 reads CASSPPRRASNEKLFF. As DNA, the CDR3 is TGTGCCAGCTCACCACCCCGCAGGGCGTCTAATGAAAAACTGTTTTTT. The chain is built from TRBV18 and TRBJ1-4, with a tentative D call TRBD1 (5 bases). The germline V gene encodes CDR1 KGHSH and CDR2 LQKENI. CDR3 length: 16 residues. V was trimmed by 0 bases and J by 3 bases, leaving 11 bases between them.

The chain recombines TRBV5-1 with TRBJ1-1, with unresolved D. This CDR3 has 12 amino acids. Germline CDR1 SGHRS, CDR2 YFSETQ. V gave up 0 bases and J gave up 5 bases, with 5 bases separating them. In DNA form, the CDR3 reads TGCGCCAGCAGCTTGGAGGAGACTGAAGCTTTCTTT. This gives the protein CASSLEETEAFF.

This clonotype has just a few counts. The chain uses TRBV7-6 and TRBJ2-5; D ambiguous. The germline V and J ends were trimmed by 4 bases and 4 bases, with 4 bases remaining between them. The CDR3 is 11 residues long. Germline CDR1 and CDR2: SGHVS and FNYEAQ. The DNA of the CDR3 is TGTGCCAGCAGCTGGATAGAGACCCAGTACTTC. It is translated as CASSWIETQYF.

This clonotype came up many times. The chain uses TRBV28 and TRBJ1-6, with 9 nucleotides matching TRBD1. Germline V lookup: CDR1 MDHEN, CDR2 SYDVKM. This CDR3 is 14 amino acids long. After removal of 6 bases from V and 7 bases from J, the junction contained 4 bases not matched to a gene. The CDR3 coding sequence is TGTGCCAGCAGCCCCGGACAGGGGAATTCACCCCTCCACTTT. It translates to CASSPGQGNSPLHF.

This clonotype appeared many times. The chain links TRBV5-1 to TRBJ2-7; unclear D gene. The ends were cut back, 9 bases at V and 2 bases at J, with 18 bases in the middle. Germline values: CDR1 SGHRS, CDR2 YFSETQ. The CDR3 consists of 14 residues. Here the CDR3 reads CATKVGDRAYEQYF. The CDR3 coding sequence is TGCGCCACAAAGGTGGGCGATCGCGCCTACGAGCAGTACTTC.

The rearrangement links TRBV5-1 to TRBJ1-1; a possible D gene is TRBD1 (5 bases). From germline, CDR1 is SGHRS and CDR2 YFSETQ. V gave up 5 bases and J gave up 0 bases, with 11 bases separating them. This CDR3 has 14 residues. The CDR3 coding sequence is TGCGCCAGCAGAAAGCAGGACATGAACACTGAAGCTTTCTTT. Protein: CASRKQDMNTEAFF. Supplemented by reference TRBV5-1 and TRBJ1-1, the full variable domain reads KAGVTQTPRYLIKTRGQQVTLSCSPISGHRSVSWYQQTPGQGLQFLFEYFSETQRNKGNFPGRFSGRQFSNSRSEMNVSTLELGDSALYLCASRKQDMNTEAFFGQGTRLTVV.

The chain is built from TRBV3-1 and TRBJ1-1; D gene ambiguous. The V end lost 4 bases, the J end lost 8 bases, and 14 bases lay between the germline ends. The V gene's germline CDR1 is LGHDT and CDR2 YNNKEL (reference sequence). This CDR3 has 13 amino acids. Here the CDR3 DNA reads TGTGCCAGCAGCCTTCAAATTGCGGAGGAAGCTTTCTTT. Its protein product is CASSLQIAEEAFF.

The chain is built from TRBV9 and TRBJ2-5; D tentatively reads TRBD1 or TRBD2 (5 bases each). Deletions cut 4 bases from V and 2 bases from J, with 18 bases between. The germline gives CDR1 SGDLS, CDR2 YYNGEE. This CDR3 is 16 amino acids long. CDR3 DNA: TGTGCCAGCAGCCCCAGCGAGGGGAAACGGCAAGAGACCCAGTACTTC. This sequence encodes CASSPSEGKRQETQYF.

The sample holds a few counts of this clonotype. This rearrangement joins TRBV5-1 to TRBJ2-7, with 7 nucleotides matching TRBD2. The germline V gene encodes CDR1 SGHRS and CDR2 YFSETQ. CDR3 length: 15 amino acids. V gave up 4 bases and J gave up 3 bases; unmatched junction bases: 10. CDR3 sequence (DNA): TGCGCCAGCAGCCCCGGGCGAGCGGGGTTCTACGAGCAGTACTTC. Its protein is CASSPGRAGFYEQYF.

V and J are TRBV7-3 and TRBJ2-3; 7 nucleotides align to TRBD1. CDR3 length: 15 residues. From germline, CDR1 is SGHTA and CDR2 FQGTGA. The V and J ends lost 0 bases and 2 bases, in that order; junction bases with no gene match: 2. The CDR3 sequence: CASSLTGGDTDTQYF. In DNA, the CDR3 is TGTGCCAGCAGCTTAACAGGGGGCGACACAGATACGCAGTATTTT.

This clonotype was counted only a few times. The chain carries TRBV6-2 or TRBV6-3 and TRBJ2-5; D is unclear. Germline V gives CDR1 MNHEY, CDR2 SVGEGT. Trimming shortened V by 2 bases and J by 2 bases, and 9 bases separated the two germline ends. The length of the CDR3 is 14 residues. CDR3 DNA: TGTGCCAGCAGTTACCAACGTAGACAAGAGACCCAGTACTTC. It codes for CASSYQRRQETQYF.

This clonotype was detected only a few times. The chain joins TRBV7-2 to TRBJ1-4; D unresolved. Trimming removed 5 bases from V and 8 bases from J, with 15 bases in between. The CDR3 sequence is 14 residues long. CDR1 is SGHTA and CDR2 is FQGNSA in the germline V gene. The DNA for the CDR3 is TGTGCCAGCAGCGTGGCCGCCCGGCGAGAAAAACTGTTTTTT. As protein: CASSVAARREKLFF. Looking up the rest from reference TRBV7-2 and TRBJ1-4 gives the full variable domain: GAGVSQSPSNKVTEKGKDVELRCDPISGHTALYWYRQSLGQGLEFLIYFQGNSAPDKSGLPSDRFSAERTGGSVSTLTIQRTQQEDSAVYLCASSVAARREKLFFGSGTQLSVL.

This clonotype has more than one count but fewer than ten. The CDR3 region has the DNA TGCAGCGTTCTGGGGAACACCGGGGAGCTGTTTTTT. Translation: CSVLGNTGELFF. The chain employs TRBV29-1 and TRBJ2-2; no clear D. The CDR3 totals 12 residues. V was clipped by 5 bases and J by 1 base, with 5 bases between them. Germline CDR1 and CDR2: SQVTM and ANQGSEA.

This clonotype has only a few counts. The chain links TRBV7-9 to TRBJ2-5; 7 bases match TRBD2. V lost 5 bases to trimming and J lost 5 bases; unmatched junction nucleotides: 5. CDR3 length: 13 amino acids. Germline V gene lookup returns CDR1 SEHNR and CDR2 FQNEAQ (reference sequence). This chain's CDR3 is CASSLTSWETQYF. CDR3 nucleotides: TGTGCCAGCAGCCTGACTAGCTGGGAGACCCAGTACTTC. The full variable domain, completed using reference TRBV7-9 and TRBJ2-5, is DTGVSQNPRHKITKRGQNVTFRCDPISEHNRLYWYRQTLGQGPEFLTYFQNEAQLEKSRLLSDRFSAERPKGSFSTLEIQRTEQGDSAMYLCASSLTSWETQYFGPGTRLLVL.